These T cell receptor beta chains were read from a single sample in a study of blood T cells in healthy people across ages. Each CDR3 protein is one row after TCRdb ran MiXCR on the 5' RACE reads. The sample comprises 1.5 million to 2 million distinct CDR3 sequences, about 39% of which are singletons, and 20% to 25% rests with the top ten. Sequenced sample: blood. Receptors originate from a human donor in good health. Each CDR3 is given with its conserved first and last residue. A D gene is named only where the DNA matches it firmly. Where a row states a size, it is once, few, many or the class of an expanded clone; other rows omit it.

J	V	size	D	CDR3	DNA
TRBJ2-7	TRBV7-2	.	.	CASSFRANLDYEQYF	TGTGCCAGCAGCTTCCGGGCTAACTTGGACTACGAGCAGTACTTC
TRBJ2-3	TRBV20-1	.	.	CSAWTHRRDTQYF	TGCAGTGCTTGGACCCACCGGCGGGATACGCAGTATTTT
TRBJ2-7	TRBV7-2	few	.	CASSLDSTVSSYEQYF	TGTGCCAGCAGCTTAGACTCGACAGTTAGCTCCTACGAGCAGTACTTC
TRBJ2-7	TRBV6-2/TRBV6-3	few	.	CASSYARQILYEQYF	TGTGCCAGCAGTTACGCTCGACAAATTCTCTACGAGCAGTACTTC
TRBJ1-6	TRBV20-1	.	.	CSARTAFFNSPLHF	TGCAGTGCACGGACAGCTTTTTTTAATTCACCCCTCCACTTT
TRBJ2-7	TRBV12-3/TRBV12-4	few	.	CASSFGGATNEQYF	TGTGCCAGCAGTTTTGGGGGGGCAACGAACGAGCAGTACTTC
TRBJ1-1	TRBV4-1	.	.	CACSQVGHLSTNTEAFF	TGCGCCTGCAGCCAAGTCGGTCACCTGAGTACGAACACTGAAGCTTTCTTT
TRBJ1-2	TRBV20-1	few	TRBD1	CSARVNRGYPAHYGYTF	TGCAGTGCTAGAGTAAACAGGGGCTACCCCGCGCACTATGGCTACACCTTC
TRBJ2-3	TRBV20-1	.	TRBD2	CSASVLAGGITDTQYF	TGCAGTGCTAGCGTTCTAGCGGGGGGTATCACAGATACGCAGTATTTT
TRBJ1-2	TRBV10-3	few	TRBD1	CAISESRGLGYTF	TGTGCCATCAGTGAGTCCAGGGGGCTTGGCTACACCTTC
TRBJ2-5	TRBV7-2	.	.	CASSTGVSSIQETQYF	TGTGCCAGCAGCACGGGGGTCAGTTCGATACAAGAGACCCAGTACTTC
TRBJ2-7	TRBV7-3	few	.	CASSPSSGPYYEQYF	TGTGCCAGCAGCCCCTCTTCTGGGCCCTACTACGAGCAGTACTTC
TRBJ1-1	TRBV9	.	.	CASSVGVGSHTEAFF	TGTGCCAGCAGCGTAGGTGTAGGGTCCCACACTGAAGCTTTCTTT
TRBJ1-1	TRBV28	.	.	CASSQQGTNTKAFF	TGTGCCAGCAGCCAACAGGGTACGAACACTAAAGCTTTCTTT
TRBJ2-1	TRBV28	.	TRBD1	CASRDRGFDEQFF	TGTGCCAGCAGGGACAGGGGATTTGATGAGCAGTTCTTC
TRBJ2-5	TRBV12-3/TRBV12-4	many	.	CASSLGGGGGETQYF	TGTGCCAGCAGTTTAGGCGGTGGGGGCGGAGAGACCCAGTACTTC
TRBJ2-3	TRBV5-5	.	TRBD2	CASSFDSGGLRVQYF	TGTGCCAGCAGCTTTGATTCGGGGGGGCTCAGGGTGCAGTATTTT
TRBJ2-2	TRBV24-1	.	.	CATGTQGNTGELFF	TGTGCCACCGGCACACAGGGAAACACCGGGGAGCTGTTTTTT
TRBJ1-1	TRBV6-5	few	TRBD1	CATADRASNTEAFF	TGTGCCACCGCGGACAGGGCGTCGAACACTGAAGCTTTCTTT
TRBJ2-1	TRBV2	.	TRBD2	CASRSAGLAGEEQFF	TGTGCCAGCAGGAGCGCGGGACTAGCGGGGGAAGAGCAGTTCTTC
TRBJ2-5	TRBV6-2/TRBV6-3	few	TRBD2	CASSPDPGGETQYF	TGTGCCAGCAGTCCGGATCCCGGGGGGGAGACCCAGTACTTC
TRBJ1-2	TRBV29-1	few	.	CSVSLGVHGYTF	TGCAGCGTTAGCCTCGGGGTTCATGGCTACACCTTC
TRBJ1-1	TRBV4-3	.	.	CASSQDIHRRNTEAFF	TGCGCCAGCAGCCAAGATATTCACAGGCGGAACACTGAAGCTTTCTTT
TRBJ2-1	TRBV2	.	.	CAKHSVGDNEQFF	TGTGCCAAACACTCAGTAGGGGACAATGAGCAGTTCTTC
TRBJ1-5	TRBV4-3	.	TRBD1	CASSQDLGTGDQPQHF	TGCGCCAGCAGCCAAGATCTTGGGACAGGGGATCAGCCCCAGCATTTT
TRBJ1-6	TRBV7-2	few	.	CASSLDSHGNSPLHF	TGTGCCAGCAGCTTAGACTCCCATGGTAATTCACCCCTCCACTTT
TRBJ1-4	TRBV7-8	.	TRBD1	CASSEDRVETTNEKLFF	TGTGCCAGCAGCGAGGACAGGGTGGAGACAACTAATGAAAAACTGTTTTTT
TRBJ1-5	TRBV7-2	.	.	CASSSFRTSNQPQHF	TGTGCCAGCAGCTCATTCCGTACTAGCAATCAGCCCCAGCATTTT
TRBJ2-1	TRBV11-2	few	TRBD2	CASSLEGGRYNEQFF	TGTGCCAGCAGCTTAGAGGGGGGGAGGTACAATGAGCAGTTCTTC
TRBJ1-5	TRBV6-1	few	TRBD1	CASNVGQNNQPQHF	TGTGCCAGCAACGTGGGACAGAACAATCAGCCCCAGCATTTT
TRBJ2-1	TRBV7-9	.	TRBD2	CASSSLAFEQFF	TGTGCCAGCAGCTCACTAGCGTTTGAGCAGTTCTTC
TRBJ2-1	TRBV15	few	.	CATSRDKINRNEQFF	TGTGCCACCAGCAGAGATAAGATCAACCGGAATGAGCAGTTCTTC
TRBJ2-5	TRBV5-4	once	.	CASSPPPHNEQYF	TGTGCCAGCAGCCCTCCTCCCCACAATGAGCAGTACTTC
TRBJ1-5	TRBV5-1	.	.	CASSLGGAGGLGQPQHF	TGCGCCAGCAGCTTGGGAGGGGCGGGGGGCCTGGGTCAGCCCCAGCATTTT
TRBJ2-3	TRBV20-1	.	TRBD1	CSAQSIGTGGTDTQYF	TGCAGTGCTCAAAGTATCGGGACAGGAGGCACAGATACGCAGTATTTT
TRBJ2-7	TRBV5-1	few	.	CASGDTRGPYEQYF	TGCGCCAGCGGAGACACTCGGGGACCCTACGAGCAGTACTTC
TRBJ1-4	TRBV5-1	few	TRBD1	CASSLDRDDEKLFF	TGCGCCAGCAGCCTCGACAGGGACGATGAAAAACTGTTTTTT
TRBJ1-3	TRBV28	.	.	CASRQSLGNTIYF	TGTGCCAGCAGACAGTCCTTGGGAAACACCATATATTTT
TRBJ2-1	TRBV15	.	.	CATSRVQFWTDWDEQFF	TGTGCCACCAGCAGAGTACAATTCTGGACAGACTGGGATGAGCAGTTCTTC
TRBJ2-5	TRBV7-6	.	.	CTSSGKTRDGRPQETQYF	TGTACCAGCAGCGGAAAGACCCGGGACGGACGGCCCCAAGAGACCCAGTACTTC
TRBJ1-5	TRBV7-8	.	.	CASSPDSFSNQPQHF	TGTGCCAGCAGCCCTGACAGCTTTAGTAATCAGCCCCAGCATTTT
TRBJ1-1	TRBV10-3	once	.	CAIRGDLGAFF	TGTGCCATCAGGGGGGATCTAGGAGCTTTCTTT
TRBJ2-1	TRBV29-1	few	.	CSSPRIDSLPPYNEQFF	TGCAGCTCTCCTAGGATCGATTCCCTCCCGCCCTACAATGAGCAGTTCTTC
TRBJ1-1	TRBV12-3/TRBV12-4	.	.	CASSFSGDAEAFF	TGTGCCAGCAGTTTTTCTGGGGACGCTGAAGCTTTCTTT
TRBJ2-7	TRBV5-1	.	.	CASSLVSRGPEQYF	TGCGCCAGCAGCTTGGTCTCCAGGGGTCCCGAGCAGTACTTC